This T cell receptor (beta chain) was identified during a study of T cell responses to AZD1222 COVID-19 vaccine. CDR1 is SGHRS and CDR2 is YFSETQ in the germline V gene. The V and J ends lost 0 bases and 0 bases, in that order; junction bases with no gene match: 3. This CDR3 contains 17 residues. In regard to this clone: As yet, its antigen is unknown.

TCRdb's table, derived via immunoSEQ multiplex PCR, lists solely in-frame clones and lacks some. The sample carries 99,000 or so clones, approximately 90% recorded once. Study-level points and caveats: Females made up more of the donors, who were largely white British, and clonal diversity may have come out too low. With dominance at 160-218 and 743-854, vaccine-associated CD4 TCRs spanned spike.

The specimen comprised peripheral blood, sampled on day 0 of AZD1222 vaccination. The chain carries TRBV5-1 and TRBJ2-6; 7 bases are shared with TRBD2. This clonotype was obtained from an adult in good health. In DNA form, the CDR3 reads TGCGCCAGCAGCTTGGCCTCGGGGGGCTCTGGGGCCAACGTCCTGACTTTC. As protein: CASSLASGGSGANVLTF.